The next 24 T cell receptor beta chains were all read from a single sample in a study of PD-1 blockade in classical Hodgkin lymphoma. Every patient experienced relapse after autologous stem cell transplantation, and brentuximab vedotin exposure varied. Sequenced by immunoSEQ multiplex PCR; TCRdb stores in-frame clones only, minus some. The sample yields about 34,000 clones, approximately 82% seen once. The sequenced sample was peripheral blood mononuclear cells (PBMCs), obtained before the second cycle of nivolumab. These receptors originate from a human donor with classical Hodgkin lymphoma.

This clone was recorded a few times. V is TRBV12-5 and J is TRBJ2-7; no reliable D call. The V gene's germline CDR1 is LGHNT and CDR2 FRNRAP. V lost 7 bases and J lost 7, with 20 bases in between. This CDR3 has 14 amino acids. CDR3 coding DNA: TGTGCTAGTGTCAGGACCGACCTTTCGGGTGAGCAGTACTTC. It encodes CASVRTDLSGEQYF. The full variable domain, in which reference TRBV12-5 and TRBJ2-7 provide the parts outside the CDR3, is DARVTQTPRHKVTEMGQEVTMRCQPILGHNTVFWYRQTMMQGLELLAYFRNRAPLDDSGMPKDRFSAEMPDATLATLKIQPSEPRDSAVYFCASVRTDLSGEQYFGPGTRLTVT.

Remarks on this clone: This specimen includes other DNA sequences encoding the same CDR3. The rearrangement joins TRBV18 to TRBJ2-3, with D possibly TRBD2 on 6 matching bases. V lost 6 bases and J lost 3, with 16 bases in between. The length of the CDR3 is 15 residues. CDR1 is KGHSH, CDR2 LQKENI, per germline. The CDR3 DNA reads TGTGCCAGCTCGTCTCTGGCGGGGCTTACAGATACGCAGTATTTT. This sequence encodes CASSSLAGLTDTQYF.

The chain uses TRBV7-9 and TRBJ1-2; D is uncertain. Germline assignment: CDR1 SEHNR and CDR2 FQNEAQ (reference sequence). The CDR3 consists of 16 residues. Deletions cut 0 bases from V and 4 bases from J, with 15 bases between. The CDR3 loop is CASSLAERLTRYGYTF. CDR3 bases: TGTGCCAGCAGCTTAGCGGAAAGGTTAACCCGCTATGGCTACACCTTC.

The J gene is TRBJ1-2, the V gene TRBV11-2; 8 positions match TRBD1. Germline V gives CDR1 SGHAT, CDR2 FQNNGV. The CDR3 consists of 15 residues. V lost 3 bases, J lost 3 bases, and 6 bases stayed unmatched. For the CDR3, the DNA is TGTGCCAGCAGCTTCGGACAGGGCAGGGACTATGGCTACACCTTC. It translates to CASSFGQGRDYGYTF.

The J gene is TRBJ1-2, the V gene TRBV29-1; TRBD1 matches 9 bases. Germline V gene data show CDR1 as SQVTM and CDR2 as ANQGSEA. The CDR3 is 13 amino acids. V was clipped by 6 bases and J by 8 bases; unmatched bases: 10. The CDR3 protein is CSVAGQGSIGYTF. CDR3 DNA: TGCAGCGTCGCCGGACAGGGGTCGATAGGCTACACCTTC. Combining the CDR3 with reference TRBV29-1 and TRBJ1-2 gives the whole variable domain SAVISQKPSRDICQRGTSLTIQCQVDSQVTMMFWYRQQPGQSLTLIATANQGSEATYESGFVIDKFPISRPNLTFSTLTVSNMSPEDSSIYLCSVAGQGSIGYTFGSGTRLTVV.

This clone appeared a single time. V gene TRBV18 combines with J gene TRBJ2-5; 8 bases are shared with TRBD1. V lost 3 bases to trimming and J lost 5 bases; unmatched junction nucleotides: 8. Germline CDR1 is KGHSH and CDR2 is LQKENI. CDR3 size: 15 residues. As DNA, the CDR3 is TGTGCCAGCTCACCCGGACAGGGTTTCTCGGAGACCCAGTACTTC. It encodes CASSPGQGFSETQYF.

This clone was detected once. The genes are TRBV7-9 and TRBJ2-1; TRBD2 is a possible D gene (5 bases). V was pared by 0 bases and J by 6 bases, with 9 bases between. The CDR3 runs to 14 residues. CDR1 is SEHNR, CDR2 FQNEAQ, per germline (reference sequence). In nucleotides, the CDR3 is TGTGCCAGCAGCTTAGCGTGGGGAGTCAATGAGCAGTTCTTC. Its protein is CASSLAWGVNEQFF.

This clone was found many times. The rearrangement joins TRBV9 to TRBJ2-7; perhaps TRBD1 as D (6 bases). This CDR3 contains 15 residues. Germline CDR1 is SGDLS and CDR2 is YYNGEE. Trimming left V 4 bases short and J 3 bases short, with 17 bases between. This CDR3 is CASSPGALPDYEQYF. The CDR3 nucleotides are TGTGCCAGCAGCCCAGGGGCCCTCCCCGACTACGAGCAGTACTTC.

V and J are TRBV11-2 and TRBJ2-5; 7 bases are shared with TRBD2. The V gene end was trimmed by 4 bases and the J gene end by 5 bases; junction bases not matched to a gene: 1. Germline V gene data show CDR1 as SGHAT and CDR2 as FQNNGV. The CDR3 loop spans 12 amino acids. The CDR3 nucleotides read TGTGCCAGCAGCTACGGGGGGGAGACCCAGTACTTC. Encoded protein: CASSYGGETQYF.

V usage is TRBV5-4 and J usage is TRBJ2-7; 7 nucleotides agree with TRBD1. Germline assignment: CDR1 SGHNT and CDR2 YYREEE (reference sequence). CDR3 length: 15 amino acids. With V trimmed by 4 bases and J by 5 bases, 12 bases remained unmatched. Written as DNA, the CDR3 is TGTGCCAGCAGCCCGTCCCCGTATACAGGGGACGAGCAGTACTTC. The encoded protein is CASSPSPYTGDEQYF.

The V gene is TRBV7-6, the J gene TRBJ1-6; tentative D call: TRBD1 (6 bases). The CDR3 extends over 14 amino acids. The germline gives CDR1 SGHVS, CDR2 FNYEAQ. V was trimmed by 5 bases and J by 16 bases, leaving 21 bases between them. CDR3 loop: CASSPNYGDTTLHF. The DNA for the CDR3 is TGTGCCAGCAGCCCGAACTACGGGGACACGACACTCCACTTT.

The chain couples TRBV7-9 to TRBJ1-2; perhaps TRBD1 as D (5 bases). CDR3 length equals 12 residues. The V end was cut by 4 bases, the J end by 5 bases, with 8 bases between. Germline-derived CDR1 and CDR2 are SEHNR and FQNEAQ (reference sequence). CDR3: CASSSGGYGYTF. CDR3 sequence (DNA): TGTGCCAGCAGCTCCGGGGGGTATGGCTACACCTTC.

The chain uses TRBV7-2 and TRBJ2-7; TRBD2 aligns across 13 bases. The junction had 3 bases not matched to a gene; V was cut back by 1 base and J by 3 bases. The CDR3 extends over 16 amino acids. Germline CDR1 SGHTA, CDR2 FQGNSA. CDR3 residues: CASSLGTSGGGYEQYF. The CDR3 DNA reads as TGTGCCAGCAGCTTAGGGACTAGCGGGGGCGGCTACGAGCAGTACTTC. The full variable domain, with the rest looked up from reference TRBV7-2 and TRBJ2-7, is GAGVSQSPSNKVTEKGKDVELRCDPISGHTALYWYRQSLGQGLEFLIYFQGNSAPDKSGLPSDRFSAERTGGSVSTLTIQRTQQEDSAVYLCASSLGTSGGGYEQYFGPGTRLTVT.

This clone is a singleton in its sample. CDR3 sequence reads: CASSLGSMGFNSPLHF. CDR3 sequence (DNA): TGTGCCAGCAGCTTGGGGTCTATGGGTTTCAATTCACCCCTCCACTTT. V usage is TRBV5-4 and J usage is TRBJ1-6, with unresolved D. Trimming took off 0 bases at V and 7 bases at J, with 14 bases between the two ends. CDR1 is SGHNT and CDR2 is YYREEE in the germline V gene (reference sequence). The CDR3 runs to 16 residues.

The chain carries TRBV5-1 and TRBJ2-7, with D possibly matching TRBD1 (5 bases). The CDR3 spans 13 residues. Trimming took off 4 bases at V and 2 bases at J, with 10 bases between the two ends. Germline V gene lookup returns CDR1 SGHRS and CDR2 YFSETQ. The CDR3 protein is CASSPDRPYEQYF. The DNA for the CDR3 is TGCGCCAGCAGCCCCGACAGACCCTACGAGCAGTACTTC. Looking up the rest from reference TRBV5-1 and TRBJ2-7 gives the full variable domain: KAGVTQTPRYLIKTRGQQVTLSCSPISGHRSVSWYQQTPGQGLQFLFEYFSETQRNKGNFPGRFSGRQFSNSRSEMNVSTLELGDSALYLCASSPDRPYEQYFGPGTRLTVT.

The chain joins TRBV30 to TRBJ1-2; no definite D call. Germline V lookup: CDR1 GTSNPN, CDR2 SVGIG (reference sequence). The CDR3 contains 14 residues. V was shortened by 0 bases and J by 4 bases, with 12 bases between the two germline ends. The CDR3 sequence: CAWSVLGSPYGYTF. In DNA, the CDR3 is TGTGCCTGGAGTGTACTAGGGTCCCCCTATGGCTACACCTTC.

This clone was counted between two and nine times. This sequence joins TRBV6-6 and TRBJ1-6; no reliable D call. Per the germline V gene, CDR1 is MNHNY and CDR2 is SVGAGI (reference sequence). Trimming shortened V by 4 bases and J by 1 base, and 8 bases separated the two germline ends. This CDR3 region has 15 residues. Here the CDR3 reads CASSSGDSYNSPLHF. DNA of the CDR3: TGTGCCAGCAGTTCGGGTGATTCCTATAATTCACCCCTCCACTTT.

The chain recombines TRBV11-2 with TRBJ1-1, with D maybe TRBD1 (6 bases). Germline V gene lookup returns CDR1 SGHAT and CDR2 FQNNGV. The CDR3 consists of 14 residues. Trimming stripped 2 bases from V and 5 bases from J, with 12 bases between. The CDR3 protein is CASSLLSTGTEAFF. The CDR3 nucleotides read TGTGCCAGCAGCTTATTGTCGACAGGAACTGAAGCTTTCTTT. The variable domain in full, completed from reference TRBV11-2 and TRBJ1-1, reads EAGVAQSPRYKIIEKRQSVAFWCNPISGHATLYWYQQILGQGPKLLIQFQNNGVVDDSQLPKDRFSAERLKGVDSTLKIQPAKLEDSAVYLCASSLLSTGTEAFFGQGTRLTVV.

The rearrangement links TRBV6-5 to TRBJ1-5; tentative D call: TRBD1 (5 bases). Trimming took 1 base from V and 7 from J, leaving 17 bases between them. Germline V lookup: CDR1 MNHEY, CDR2 SVGAGI. The CDR3 covers 16 residues. CDR3 bases: TGTGCCAGCAGTTACTGGCCTACGGGAGGGGACCAGCCCCAGCATTTT. Protein sequence: CASSYWPTGGDQPQHF.

The rearrangement uses TRBV18 and TRBJ1-5, with a weak D call TRBD1 (6 bases). V gave up 4 bases and J gave up 2 bases, with 12 bases separating them. The germline V gene has CDR1 KGHSH and CDR2 LQKENI. The CDR3 runs to 15 residues. In DNA, the CDR3 is TGTGCCAGCTCACTACAGGGTTTTGGCAATCAGCCCCAGCATTTT. This encodes CASSLQGFGNQPQHF. The whole variable domain, filled in from reference TRBV18 and TRBJ1-5, reads NAGVMQNPRHLVRRRGQEARLRCSPMKGHSHVYWYRQLPEEGLKFMVYLQKENIIDESGMPKERFSAEFPKEGPSILRIQQVVRGDSAAYFCASSLQGFGNQPQHFGDGTRLSIL.

V is TRBV9 and J is TRBJ2-7; D gene unclear. Trimming shortened V by 1 base and J by 5 bases, and 7 bases separated the two germline ends. The germline V gene encodes CDR1 SGDLS and CDR2 YYNGEE. This CDR3 contains 12 residues. The CDR3 protein is CASSVLRHEQYF. The CDR3 DNA follows: TGTGCCAGCAGCGTATTACGACACGAGCAGTACTTC.

The V call is TRBV9, the J call TRBJ2-2; TRBD1 is a possible D gene (6 bases). The CDR3 spans 13 residues. Germline assignment: CDR1 SGDLS and CDR2 YYNGEE. V was cut by 7 bases and J by 3 bases, with 10 bases left in between. In DNA, the CDR3 is TGTGCCAGCGGCTGGGGGCACACCGGGGAGCTGTTTTTT. It translates to CASGWGHTGELFF.

The gene calls are TRBV5-4 and TRBJ1-2, with D possibly matching TRBD1 (5 bases). This CDR3 is built from 15 residues. CDR1 and CDR2 from the germline V gene are SGHNT and YYREEE (reference sequence). Trimming stripped 2 bases from V and 4 bases from J, with 15 bases between. The CDR3 here is CASSLARQGLYGYTF. The CDR3 bases are TGTGCCAGCAGCTTAGCTAGGCAGGGCCTCTATGGCTACACCTTC.

This clone was observed once. The rearrangement links TRBV6-5 to TRBJ2-1; D gene unclear. Trimming shortened V by 6 bases and J by 5 bases, and 8 bases separated the two germline ends. The CDR3 runs 12 residues. Germline V gives CDR1 MNHEY, CDR2 SVGAGI. The CDR3 spells CASSRSDNEQFF. As DNA, the CDR3 is TGTGCCAGCAGCAGGAGCGACAATGAGCAGTTCTTC.